The 28 T cell receptor beta chains in this list originate from one sample, sequenced in a study of vaccination and CD4 T cells after COVID-19. Sequenced with the Oncomine TCR Beta short-read assay was DNA taken from cultured CD4+ T cells. MiXCR, run by TCRdb on the PCR reads, gives a single entry per CDR3 protein. Among about 14,000 distinct CDR3 sequences listed, 50% to 65% were seen once. Sample treatment: roughly nine-day PBMC culture with coronavirus spike peptide pools or control peptides (ViraFEST assay). These TCRs' antigens remain unknown. Sequences were derived from CD4+ T cells from blood, cultured in vitro, sampled before SARS-CoV-2 vaccination. These receptors all stem from a human donor who had recovered from COVID-19.

This chain links TRBV2 with TRBJ1-2; no clear D. Germline V gene sequence: CDR1 SNHLY, CDR2 FYNNEI. V was cut by 4 bases and J by 3 bases, with 6 bases left in between. The CDR3 sequence is 12 residues long. The CDR3 spells CASSGTDYGYTF. CDR3 bases: TGTGCCAGCAGTGGGACGGACTATGGCTACACCTTC.

The gene calls are TRBV20-1 and TRBJ1-6; TRBD1 matches at 8 bases. Trimming removed 4 bases from V and 7 bases from J; junction bases left unmatched: 21. Germline assignment: CDR1 DFQATT and CDR2 SNEGSKA (reference sequence). The CDR3 loop spans 19 amino acids. The CDR3 sequence is CSAKADRGVGLALNSPLHF. The DNA of the CDR3 is TGCAGTGCTAAGGCTGACAGGGGAGTCGGTTTGGCTCTGAATTCACCCCTCCACTTT.

The rearrangement links TRBV19 to TRBJ2-3; D is unresolved. Germline CDR1 reads LNHDA; CDR2 reads SQIVND (reference sequence). CDR3 size: 15 residues. V was trimmed by 3 bases and J by 0 bases, leaving 10 bases between them. In DNA, the CDR3 is TGTGCCAGTAGTATTAGGCAGGAAAGCACAGATACGCAGTATTTT. Its protein product is CASSIRQESTDTQYF.

This clonotype was recorded a few times. The gene calls are TRBV7-2 and TRBJ1-1; 7 bases align to TRBD1. V lost 6 bases, J lost 5 bases, and 9 bases stayed unmatched. The CDR3 totals 14 residues. The germline CDR1 and CDR2 sequences are SGHTA and FQGNSA. CDR3 in amino acids: CASSYRQGGTEAFF. The CDR3 DNA follows: TGTGCCAGCAGTTACAGACAGGGTGGGACTGAAGCTTTCTTT.

The chain links TRBV4-1 to TRBJ2-5; 9 bases are shared with TRBD1. Germline CDR1 is MGHRA and CDR2 is YSYEKL. The CDR3 is 15 amino acids. V dropped 3 bases and J dropped 1; count of bases not matched to a gene: 3. The CDR3 nucleotides read TGCGCCAGCAGCCACCGGGACAGGGTCCAAGAGACCCAGTACTTC. It yields the protein CASSHRDRVQETQYF.

This chain joins TRBV20-1 and TRBJ2-1; the match to TRBD2 covers 11 bases. The germline CDR1 and CDR2 sequences are DFQATT and SNEGSKA (reference sequence). V lost 6 bases, J lost 6 bases, and 1 base stayed unmatched. The CDR3 sequence is 12 residues long. CDR3 DNA sequence: TGCAGTGCCCTAGCGGGAGGCAATGAGCAGTTCTTC. This codes for CSALAGGNEQFF.

The rearrangement joins TRBV7-9 to TRBJ1-6, with D uncertain. There are 15 residues in the CDR3. The V gene's germline CDR1 is SEHNR and CDR2 FQNEAQ (reference sequence). V was cut by 1 base and J by 0 bases, with 4 bases left in between. CDR3 nucleotides: TGTGCCAGCAGCTTAGACAGCTCCTATAATTCACCCCTCCACTTT. Translation gives CASSLDSSYNSPLHF.

The rearrangement links TRBV7-2 to TRBJ2-1, with 7 bases aligning to TRBD1. The DNA matches TRBJ2-7 better at its end, which makes the J call doubtful. The CDR3 is made up of 13 amino acids. Germline CDR1 is SGHTA and CDR2 is FQGNSA. CDR3 in amino acids: CASSLYRGEEQYF. The CDR3 nucleotides are TGTGCCAGCAGCCTATACAGGGGCGAAGAGCAGTACTTC.

Only one count was recorded for this clonotype. This chain uses TRBV9 with TRBJ2-1; 14 nucleotides agree with TRBD2. The CDR3 is 18 amino acids. V shed 4 bases, J shed 0 bases, and the junction held 6 bases outside the gene matches. Germline V gene sequence: CDR1 SGDLS, CDR2 YYNGEE. The CDR3 DNA reads as TGTGCCAGCAGCCCATCGGGGACTAGCGGGAGCTCCTACAATGAGCAGTTCTTC. The encoded protein is CASSPSGTSGSSYNEQFF.

This clonotype is classed as medium-sized. V gene TRBV18 combines with J gene TRBJ1-5; tentatively, D is TRBD1 (5 bases). The CDR3 totals 14 residues. Trimming removed 2 bases at V and 5 bases at J, with 10 bases between. Germline values: CDR1 KGHSH, CDR2 LQKENI. The CDR3 DNA sequence: TGTGCCAGCTCACCAGGGACGGTCGATCAGCCCCAGCATTTT. It codes for CASSPGTVDQPQHF.

As for this clonotype: Mismatch with germline at one junction end may stem from a read error. This chain links TRBV29-1 with TRBJ1-2; D not resolved. Germline CDR1 reads SQVTM; CDR2 reads ANQGSEA. The length of the CDR3 is 8 residues. The CDR3 sequence is CSVEEGSF. Written as DNA, the CDR3 is TGCAGCGTTGAAGAAGGAAGCTTC.

The V call is TRBV5-1, the J call TRBJ2-5; D unresolved. The CDR3 has 11 residues. The germline V gene has CDR1 SGHRS and CDR2 YFSETQ. V lost 3 bases and J lost 5, with 5 bases in between. This CDR3 is CASSSVETQYF. For the CDR3, the DNA is TGCGCCAGCAGCTCGGTGGAGACCCAGTACTTC. The full variable domain, in which reference TRBV5-1 and TRBJ2-5 provide the parts outside the CDR3, is KAGVTQTPRYLIKTRGQQVTLSCSPISGHRSVSWYQQTPGQGLQFLFEYFSETQRNKGNFPGRFSGRQFSNSRSEMNVSTLELGDSALYLCASSSVETQYFGPGTRLLVL.

The V gene is TRBV18, the J gene TRBJ2-1; 8 bases are a match to TRBD2. The CDR3 has 13 amino acids. Looked up from germline, CDR1 is KGHSH and CDR2 is LQKENI. The junction had 6 bases not matched to a gene; V was cut back by 6 bases and J by 8 bases. In DNA form, the CDR3 reads TGTGCCAGCTCCACCGGGGGGGGTGATGAGCAGTTCTTC. Translating it yields CASSTGGGDEQFF.

This clonotype was counted a few times. The chain carries TRBV28 and TRBJ1-2; weak D call: TRBD1 (6 bases). Trimming took off 4 bases at V and 8 bases at J, with 11 bases between the two ends. This CDR3 has 12 amino acids. Germline CDR1 and CDR2: MDHEN and SYDVKM. The CDR3 reads CASSYQGYGYTF. CDR3 nucleotide sequence: TGTGCCAGCAGTTACCAGGGGTACGGCTACACCTTC.

The chain uses TRBV20-1 and TRBJ1-2, with 7 nucleotides matching TRBD1. Trimming at V came to 6 bases and at J to 3 bases, leaving 10 bases not matched to a gene. CDR1 is DFQATT, CDR2 SNEGSKA, per germline (reference sequence). The CDR3 has 14 amino acids. The CDR3 is CSAQYGRGYYGYTF. CDR3 DNA: TGCAGTGCACAGTACGGCAGGGGGTACTATGGCTACACCTTC.

This chain joins TRBV5-8 and TRBJ2-3; 7 bases are a match to TRBD1. This CDR3 region has 15 residues. CDR1 and CDR2 (germline): SGHTS, YDEGEE. Trimming at V came to 4 bases and at J to 2 bases, leaving 7 bases not matched to a gene. The CDR3 protein is CASSLGQVVTDTQYF. The CDR3 nucleotides read TGTGCCAGCAGCCTCGGACAGGTCGTCACAGATACGCAGTATTTT.

The J gene is TRBJ2-5, the V gene TRBV7-3; D unclear. CDR1 and CDR2 (germline): SGHTA, FQGTGA. The CDR3 runs to 16 residues. Between the trimmed V and J ends, which lost 5 bases and 4 bases, there was a span of 20 bases. CDR3 nucleotides: TGTGCCAGCAGCCCCATGGCCGTGGGTCCTATAGAGACCCAGTACTTC. It is translated as CASSPMAVGPIETQYF.

The rearrangement links TRBV19 to TRBJ2-2; D is uncertain. From germline, CDR1 is LNHDA and CDR2 SQIVND (reference sequence). The V and J ends lost 3 bases and 4 bases respectively, with 12 bases between them. This CDR3 is built from 15 residues. The CDR3 protein is CASSILAGVTGELFF. Here the CDR3 DNA reads TGTGCCAGTAGTATTTTGGCAGGAGTCACCGGGGAGCTGTTTTTT.

The chain joins TRBV15 to TRBJ2-1; 10 bases align to TRBD1. The germline V gene encodes CDR1 LNHNV and CDR2 YYDKDF (reference sequence). This CDR3 is 20 amino acids long. Trimming removed 0 bases from V and 1 base from J; junction bases left unmatched: 12. CDR3 in amino acids: CATSRDDRGLGLGSYNEQFF. For the CDR3, the DNA is TGTGCCACCAGCAGAGATGACAGGGGGCTCGGACTGGGATCCTACAATGAGCAGTTCTTC.

This chain connects TRBV7-2 to TRBJ2-4; D is uncertain. V lost 2 bases and J 6 bases, leaving 11 bases between the germline ends. This CDR3 is built from 14 residues. Germline CDR1 is SGHTA and CDR2 is FQGNSA. CDR3 coding DNA: TGTGCCAGCAGCTTATTAGTCTCCCCAAACATTCAGTACTTC. Translation: CASSLLVSPNIQYF.

The chain carries TRBV18 and TRBJ2-1; D uncertain. CDR1 and CDR2 (germline): KGHSH, LQKENI. Between the trimmed V and J ends, which lost 4 bases and 5 bases, there was a span of 15 bases. The CDR3 is 15 amino acids. For the CDR3, the DNA is TGTGCCAGCTCACTCACGGTCGATCGGGACAATGAGCAGTTCTTC. Translating gives CASSLTVDRDNEQFF.

In its sample, this clonotype was seen a few times. The V call is TRBV27, the J call TRBJ1-2; D may be TRBD1 (6 bases). This CDR3 has 13 amino acids. Germline CDR1 and CDR2: MNHEY and SMNVEV (reference sequence). Between the trimmed V and J ends, which lost 4 bases and 3 bases, there was a span of 9 bases. The CDR3 is CASSSAGDYGYTF. The CDR3 nucleotides read TGTGCCAGCAGTTCGGCAGGGGACTATGGCTACACCTTC.

This CDR3 reads CASSFSGSEGYTF. As DNA, the CDR3 is TGTGCCAGCAGTTTTTCAGGGTCGGAGGGCTACACCTTC. This sequence joins TRBV12-3 or TRBV12-4 and TRBJ1-2, with D possibly TRBD1 on 5 matching bases. The CDR3 totals 13 residues. V lost 3 bases, J lost 8 bases, and 13 bases lay in between.

This chain connects TRBV20-1 to TRBJ2-3, with 7 bases fitting TRBD2. The CDR3 runs to 15 residues. Unmatched junction bases numbered 9, after V lost 3 bases and J lost 3 bases. Looked up from germline, CDR1 is DFQATT and CDR2 is SNEGSKA (reference sequence). This CDR3 is CSASLGGGATDTQYF. The CDR3 DNA follows: TGCAGTGCTAGCTTGGGGGGAGGGGCAACAGATACGCAGTATTTT.

The gene calls are TRBV6-2 or TRBV6-3 and TRBJ1-2; tentative D call: TRBD1 (5 bases). Germline CDR1 is MNHEY and CDR2 is SVGEGT. The ends were cut back, 7 bases at V and 0 bases at J, with 9 bases in the middle. The length of the CDR3 is 13 residues. DNA for the CDR3: TGTGCCAGCAAAGAGACAGCTAACTATGGCTACACCTTC. This gives the protein CASKETANYGYTF.

This clonotype was observed a few times. The chain combines TRBV7-8 with TRBJ2-3, with D unresolved. Germline V gene data show CDR1 as SGHVS and CDR2 as FQNEAQ. Deletions cut 6 bases from V and 2 bases from J, with 12 bases between. The CDR3 is made up of 14 amino acids. This CDR3 is CASSWGTDTDTQYF. CDR3 bases: TGTGCCAGCAGTTGGGGAACGGACACAGATACGCAGTATTTT.

This chain connects TRBV28 to TRBJ1-1, with D unresolved. Germline loops: CDR1 MDHEN, CDR2 SYDVKM. V lost 3 bases to trimming and J lost 4 bases, with 12 bases between them. The CDR3 loop spans 14 amino acids. In DNA, the CDR3 is TGTGCCAGCAGTTTTTGGGGAGGTGTCACTGAAGCTTTCTTT. Amino acids: CASSFWGGVTEAFF.

This sequence joins TRBV27 and TRBJ1-4, with 7 bases that match TRBD1. This CDR3 has 13 amino acids. After removal of 5 bases from V and 8 bases from J, the junction contained 5 bases not matched to a gene. CDR1 and CDR2 (germline): MNHEY, SMNVEV (reference sequence). DNA of the CDR3: TGTGCCAGCAGTACCCGGACAGGAGAAAAACTGTTTTTT. Translating gives CASSTRTGEKLFF. The variable domain in full, with the rest retrieved from reference TRBV27 and TRBJ1-4, is EAQVTQNPRYLITVTGKKLTVTCSQNMNHEYMSWYRQDPGLGLRQIYYSMNVEVTDKGDVPEGYKVSRKEKRNFPLILESPSPNQTSLYFCASSTRTGEKLFFGSGTQLSVL.